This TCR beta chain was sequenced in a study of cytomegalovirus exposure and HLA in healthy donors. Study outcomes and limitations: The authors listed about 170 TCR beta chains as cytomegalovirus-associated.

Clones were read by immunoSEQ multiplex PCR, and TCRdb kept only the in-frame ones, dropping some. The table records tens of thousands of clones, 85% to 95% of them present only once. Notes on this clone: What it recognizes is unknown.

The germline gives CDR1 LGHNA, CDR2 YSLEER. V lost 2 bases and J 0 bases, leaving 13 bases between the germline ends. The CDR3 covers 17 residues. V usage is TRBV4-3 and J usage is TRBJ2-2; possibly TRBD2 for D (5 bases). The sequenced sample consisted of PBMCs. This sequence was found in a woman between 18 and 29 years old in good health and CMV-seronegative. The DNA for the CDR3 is TGCGCCAGCAGCCAATACCGCGCGGGCCCGAACACCGGGGAGCTGTTTTTT. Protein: CASSQYRAGPNTGELFF.